The present entry profiles one T cell receptor (beta chain) with its context. Into CD45RA+ naive and CD45RA-negative memory subsets, the CD4+ cells were split. This entry is derived from a study of shared clonotypes between healthy human individuals. Produced via immunoSEQ multiplex PCR; TCRdb's table is partial and in-frame only. In the table there are about 2.4 million clones, just over 90% of which are singletons. Germline-derived CDR1 and CDR2 are KGHSH and LQKENI. J lost 7 bases, V lost 5 bases, and 10 bases had no gene match. The CDR3 has 15 residues. Source material: naive CD4+ T cells sorted from blood. Sample subset: CD45RA+ positively selected. The V gene is TRBV18, the J gene TRBJ1-4, with 7 positions matching TRBD1. The TCR sequence derives from a man aged 18 to 29 in good health. The DNA of the CDR3 is TGTGCCAGCTCAACGCGCGCAGGGGGTGGTGAAAAACTGTTTTTT. Protein product: CASSTRAGGGEKLFF.